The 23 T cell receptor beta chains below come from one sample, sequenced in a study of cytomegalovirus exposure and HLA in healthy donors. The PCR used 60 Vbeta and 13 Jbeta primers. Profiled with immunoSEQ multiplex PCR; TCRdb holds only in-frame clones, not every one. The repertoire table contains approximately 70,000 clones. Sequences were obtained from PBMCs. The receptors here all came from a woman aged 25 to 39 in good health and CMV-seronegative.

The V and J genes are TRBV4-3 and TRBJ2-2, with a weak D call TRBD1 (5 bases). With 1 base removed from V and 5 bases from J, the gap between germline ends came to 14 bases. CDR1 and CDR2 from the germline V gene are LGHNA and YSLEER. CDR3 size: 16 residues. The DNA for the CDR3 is TGCGCCAGCAGCCAAGCGGAACAGGTGTGGACCGGGGAGCTGTTTTTT. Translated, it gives CASSQAEQVWTGELFF.

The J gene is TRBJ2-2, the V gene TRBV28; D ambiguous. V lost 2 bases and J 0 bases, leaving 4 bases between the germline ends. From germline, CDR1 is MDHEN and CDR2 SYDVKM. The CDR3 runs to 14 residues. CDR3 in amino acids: CASSLPANTGELFF. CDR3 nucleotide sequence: TGTGCCAGCAGTTTACCCGCGAACACCGGGGAGCTGTTTTTT.

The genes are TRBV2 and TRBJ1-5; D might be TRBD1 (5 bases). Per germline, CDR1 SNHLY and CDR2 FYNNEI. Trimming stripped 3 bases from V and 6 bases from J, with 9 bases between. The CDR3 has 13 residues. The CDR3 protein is CASSDQGGQPQHF. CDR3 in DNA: TGTGCCAGCAGTGACCAGGGCGGTCAGCCCCAGCATTTT.

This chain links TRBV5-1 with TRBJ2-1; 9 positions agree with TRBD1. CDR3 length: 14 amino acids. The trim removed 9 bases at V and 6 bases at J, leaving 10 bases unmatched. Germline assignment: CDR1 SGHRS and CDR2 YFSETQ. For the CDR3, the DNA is TGCGCCACCTCTACCGGGACAGGGCCCAATGAGCAGTTCTTC. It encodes CATSTGTGPNEQFF.

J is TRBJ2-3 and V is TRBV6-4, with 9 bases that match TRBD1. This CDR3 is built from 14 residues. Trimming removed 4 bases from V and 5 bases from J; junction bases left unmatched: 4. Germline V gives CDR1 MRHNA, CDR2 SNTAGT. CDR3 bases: TGTGCCAGCAGTGTGGGACAGGGAGGAGATACGCAGTATTTT. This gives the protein CASSVGQGGDTQYF.

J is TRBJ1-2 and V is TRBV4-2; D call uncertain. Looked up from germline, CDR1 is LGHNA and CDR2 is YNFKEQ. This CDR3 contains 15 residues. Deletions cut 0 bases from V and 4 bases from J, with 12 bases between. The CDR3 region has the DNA TGTGCCAGCAGCCAAGAATACGAGGGTGGCTATGGCTACACCTTC. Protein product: CASSQEYEGGYGYTF.

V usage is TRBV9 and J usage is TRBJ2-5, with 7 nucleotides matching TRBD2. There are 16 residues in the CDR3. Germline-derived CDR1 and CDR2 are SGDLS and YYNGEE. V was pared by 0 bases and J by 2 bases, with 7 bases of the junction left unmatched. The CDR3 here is CASSVGEGRRQETQYF. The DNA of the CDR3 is TGTGCCAGCAGCGTAGGGGAGGGAAGGAGACAAGAGACCCAGTACTTC.

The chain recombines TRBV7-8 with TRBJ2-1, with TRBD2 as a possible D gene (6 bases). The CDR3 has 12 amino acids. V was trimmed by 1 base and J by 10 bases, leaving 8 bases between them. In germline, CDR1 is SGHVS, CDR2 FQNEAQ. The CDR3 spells CASSLGTSEQFF. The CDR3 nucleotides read TGTGCCAGCAGCTTAGGAACTAGCGAGCAGTTCTTC.

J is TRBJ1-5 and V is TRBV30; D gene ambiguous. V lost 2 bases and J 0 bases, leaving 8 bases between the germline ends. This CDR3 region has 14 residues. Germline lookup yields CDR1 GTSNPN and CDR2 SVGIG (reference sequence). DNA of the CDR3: TGTGCCTGGAGTTCATTCAATAGCAATCAGCCCCAGCATTTT. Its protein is CAWSSFNSNQPQHF.

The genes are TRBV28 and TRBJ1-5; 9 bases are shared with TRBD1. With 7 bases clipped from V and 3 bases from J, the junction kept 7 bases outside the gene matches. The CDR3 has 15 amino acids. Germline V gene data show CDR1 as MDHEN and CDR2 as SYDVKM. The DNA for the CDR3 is TGTGCCAGCAAAGCCGGGACAGGGAACAATCAGCCCCAGCATTTT. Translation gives CASKAGTGNNQPQHF. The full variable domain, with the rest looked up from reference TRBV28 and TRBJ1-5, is DVKVTQSSRYLVKRTGEKVFLECVQDMDHENMFWYRQDPGLGLRLIYFSYDVKMKEKGDIPEGYSVSREKKERFSLILESASTNQTSMYLCASKAGTGNNQPQHFGDGTRLSIL.

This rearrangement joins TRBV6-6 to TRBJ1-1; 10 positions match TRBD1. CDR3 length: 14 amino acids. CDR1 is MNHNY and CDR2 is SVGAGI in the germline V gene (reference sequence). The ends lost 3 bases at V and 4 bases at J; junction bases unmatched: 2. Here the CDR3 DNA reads TGTGCCAGCAGTTATGGGACAGGGGTCACTGAAGCTTTCTTT. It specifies CASSYGTGVTEAFF.

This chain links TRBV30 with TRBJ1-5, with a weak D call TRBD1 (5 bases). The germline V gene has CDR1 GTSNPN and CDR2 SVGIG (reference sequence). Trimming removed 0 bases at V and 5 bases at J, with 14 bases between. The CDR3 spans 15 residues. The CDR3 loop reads CAWSVLGEGHQPQHF. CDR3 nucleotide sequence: TGTGCCTGGAGTGTACTTGGGGAGGGACATCAGCCCCAGCATTTT.

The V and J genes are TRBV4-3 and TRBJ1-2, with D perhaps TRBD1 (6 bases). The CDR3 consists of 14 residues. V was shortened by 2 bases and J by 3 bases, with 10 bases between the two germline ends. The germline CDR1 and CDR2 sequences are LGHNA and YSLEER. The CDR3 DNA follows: TGCGCCAGCAGCCAACAACAGGGTGACTATGGCTACACCTTC. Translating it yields CASSQQQGDYGYTF.

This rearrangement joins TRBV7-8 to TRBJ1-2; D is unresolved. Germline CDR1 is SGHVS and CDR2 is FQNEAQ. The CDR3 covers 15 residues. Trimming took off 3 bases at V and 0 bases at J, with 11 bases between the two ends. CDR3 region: CASSFLQSANYGYTF. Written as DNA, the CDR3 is TGTGCCAGCAGCTTCCTACAGTCAGCTAACTATGGCTACACCTTC. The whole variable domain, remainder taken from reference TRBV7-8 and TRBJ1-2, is GAGVSQSPRYKVAKRGQDVALRCDPISGHVSLFWYQQALGQGPEFLTYFQNEAQLDKSGLPSDRFFAERPEGSVSTLKIQRTQQEDSAVYLCASSFLQSANYGYTFGSGTRLTVV.

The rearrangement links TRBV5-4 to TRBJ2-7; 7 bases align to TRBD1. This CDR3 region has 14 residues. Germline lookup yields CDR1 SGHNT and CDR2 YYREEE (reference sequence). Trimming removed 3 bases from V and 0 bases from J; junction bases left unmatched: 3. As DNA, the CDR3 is TGTGCCAGCAGCTCGACAGGGAGCTCCTACGAGCAGTACTTC. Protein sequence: CASSSTGSSYEQYF.

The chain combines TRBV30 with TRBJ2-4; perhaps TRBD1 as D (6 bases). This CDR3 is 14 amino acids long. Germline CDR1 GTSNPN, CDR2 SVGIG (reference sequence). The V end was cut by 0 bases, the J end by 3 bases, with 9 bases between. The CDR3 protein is CAWSVAGDKNIQYF. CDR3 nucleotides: TGTGCCTGGAGTGTAGCAGGGGACAAAAACATTCAGTACTTC. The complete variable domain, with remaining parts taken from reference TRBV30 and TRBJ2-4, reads SQTIHQWPATLVQPVGSPLSLECTVEGTSNPNLYWYRQAAGRGLQLLFYSVGIGQISSEVPQNLSASRPQDRQFILSSKKLLLSDSGFYLCAWSVAGDKNIQYFGAGTRLSVL.

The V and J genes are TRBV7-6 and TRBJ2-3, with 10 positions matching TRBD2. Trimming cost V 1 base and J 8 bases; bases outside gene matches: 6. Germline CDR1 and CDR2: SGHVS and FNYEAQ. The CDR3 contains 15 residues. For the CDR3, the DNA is TGTGCCAGCAGCTTAGTAGCGGGGGGTGTCGGTACGCAGTATTTT. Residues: CASSLVAGGVGTQYF.

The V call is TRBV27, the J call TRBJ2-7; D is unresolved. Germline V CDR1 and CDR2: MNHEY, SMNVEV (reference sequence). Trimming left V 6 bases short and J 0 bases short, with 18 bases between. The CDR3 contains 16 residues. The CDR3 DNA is TGTGCCAGCAGCCCCGCTGGCAGCGTGATCTCCTACGAGCAGTACTTC. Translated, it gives CASSPAGSVISYEQYF.

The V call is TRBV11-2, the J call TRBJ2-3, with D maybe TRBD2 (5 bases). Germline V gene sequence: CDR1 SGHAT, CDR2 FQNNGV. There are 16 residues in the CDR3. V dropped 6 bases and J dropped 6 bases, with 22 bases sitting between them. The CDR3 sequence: CASRPHPVTSSDTQYF. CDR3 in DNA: TGTGCCAGCAGACCCCACCCCGTTACTAGTTCTGATACGCAGTATTTT.

CDR3 sequence: CASSQASETQYF. In nucleotides, the CDR3 is TGTGCCAGCTCACAAGCGTCAGAGACCCAGTACTTC. This chain links TRBV18 with TRBJ2-5; no clear D. In germline, CDR1 is KGHSH, CDR2 LQKENI. V dropped 4 bases and J dropped 4 bases, with 7 bases sitting between them. The CDR3 loop spans 12 amino acids.

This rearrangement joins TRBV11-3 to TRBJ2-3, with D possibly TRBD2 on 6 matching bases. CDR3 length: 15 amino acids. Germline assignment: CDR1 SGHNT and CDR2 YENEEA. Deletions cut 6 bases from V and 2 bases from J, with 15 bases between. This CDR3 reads CASSPAGTFTDTQYF. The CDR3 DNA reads TGTGCCAGCAGTCCCGCCGGGACTTTCACAGATACGCAGTATTTT.

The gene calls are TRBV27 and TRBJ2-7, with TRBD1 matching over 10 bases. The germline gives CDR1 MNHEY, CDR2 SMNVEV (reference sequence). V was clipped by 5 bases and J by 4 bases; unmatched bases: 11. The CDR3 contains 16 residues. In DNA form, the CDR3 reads TGTGCCAGCAGTCCCGGAAGGGACAGGGGCAGGTACGAGCAGTACTTC. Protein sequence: CASSPGRDRGRYEQYF.

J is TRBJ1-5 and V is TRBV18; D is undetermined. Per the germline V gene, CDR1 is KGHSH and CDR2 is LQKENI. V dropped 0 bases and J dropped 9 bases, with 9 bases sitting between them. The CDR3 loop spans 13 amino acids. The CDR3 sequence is CASSPPLGRPQHF. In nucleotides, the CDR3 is TGTGCCAGCTCACCACCCCTCGGGAGGCCCCAGCATTTT. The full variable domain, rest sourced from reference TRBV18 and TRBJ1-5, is NAGVMQNPRHLVRRRGQEARLRCSPMKGHSHVYWYRQLPEEGLKFMVYLQKENIIDESGMPKERFSAEFPKEGPSILRIQQVVRGDSAAYFCASSPPLGRPQHFGDGTRLSIL.